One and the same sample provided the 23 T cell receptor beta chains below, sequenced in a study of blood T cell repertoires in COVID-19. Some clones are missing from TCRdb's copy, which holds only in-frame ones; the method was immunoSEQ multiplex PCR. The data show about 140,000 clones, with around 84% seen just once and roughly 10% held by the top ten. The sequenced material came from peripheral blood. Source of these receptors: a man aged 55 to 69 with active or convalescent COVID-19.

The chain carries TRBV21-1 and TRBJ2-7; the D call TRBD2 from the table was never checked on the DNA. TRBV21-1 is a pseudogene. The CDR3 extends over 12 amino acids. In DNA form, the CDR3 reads TGTGCCAGCAGCATACGTACGGACGAGCAGTACGTC. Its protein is CASSIRTDEQYV.

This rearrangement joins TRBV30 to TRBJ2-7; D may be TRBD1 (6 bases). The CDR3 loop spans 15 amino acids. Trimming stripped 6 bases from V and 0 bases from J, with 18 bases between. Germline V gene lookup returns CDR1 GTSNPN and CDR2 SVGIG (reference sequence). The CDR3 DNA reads TGTGCCTGCAAGCTTACAGGGCAGAGCTCCTACGAGCAGTACTTC. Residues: CACKLTGQSSYEQYF.

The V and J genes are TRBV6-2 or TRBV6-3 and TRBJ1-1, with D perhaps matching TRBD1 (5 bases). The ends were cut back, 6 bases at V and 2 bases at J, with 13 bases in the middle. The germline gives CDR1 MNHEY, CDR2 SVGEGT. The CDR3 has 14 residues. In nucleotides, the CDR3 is TGTGCCAGCAGCCCGGGGCAGCTCAACACTGAAGCTTTCTTT. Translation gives CASSPGQLNTEAFF.

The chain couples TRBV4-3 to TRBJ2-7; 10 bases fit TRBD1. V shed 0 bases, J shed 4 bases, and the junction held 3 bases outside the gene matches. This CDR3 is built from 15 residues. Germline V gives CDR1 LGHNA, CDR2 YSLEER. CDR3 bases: TGCGCCAGCAGCCAAGAGCGGGACAGGGGTTACGAGCAGTACTTC. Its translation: CASSQERDRGYEQYF.

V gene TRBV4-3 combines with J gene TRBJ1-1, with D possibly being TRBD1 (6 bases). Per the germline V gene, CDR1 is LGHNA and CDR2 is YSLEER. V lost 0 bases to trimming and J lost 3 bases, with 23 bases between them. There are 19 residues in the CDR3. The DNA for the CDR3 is TGCGCCAGCAGCCAAGATCTCTTAGGCAGGGGTATGATCGACACTGAAGCTTTCTTT. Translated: CASSQDLLGRGMIDTEAFF.

The CDR3 protein is CASSTTGRISEQYV. DNA of the CDR3: TGTGCCAGCAGTACGACAGGGAGGATCAGCGAGCAGTACGTC. The chain joins TRBV6-5 to TRBJ2-7; the D gene is possibly TRBD1 (7 bases). The V end lost 5 bases, the J end lost 6 bases, and 17 bases lay between the germline ends. This CDR3 spans 14 amino acids. The germline CDR1 and CDR2 sequences are MNHEY and SVGAGI.

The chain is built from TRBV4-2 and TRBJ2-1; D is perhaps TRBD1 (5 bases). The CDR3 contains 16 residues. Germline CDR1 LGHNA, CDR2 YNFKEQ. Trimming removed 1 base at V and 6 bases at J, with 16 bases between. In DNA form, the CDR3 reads TGTGCCAGCAGCCAAGGGGTGACAGTTTTCACCAATGAGCAGTTCTTC. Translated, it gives CASSQGVTVFTNEQFF.

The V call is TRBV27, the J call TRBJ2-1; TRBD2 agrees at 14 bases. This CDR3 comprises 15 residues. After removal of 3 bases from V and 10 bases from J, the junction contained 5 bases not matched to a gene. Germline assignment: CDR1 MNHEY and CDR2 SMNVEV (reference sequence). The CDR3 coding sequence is TGTGCCAGCAGTTTGGTGACTAGCGGGAGGGGCGAGCAGTTCTTC. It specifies CASSLVTSGRGEQFF.

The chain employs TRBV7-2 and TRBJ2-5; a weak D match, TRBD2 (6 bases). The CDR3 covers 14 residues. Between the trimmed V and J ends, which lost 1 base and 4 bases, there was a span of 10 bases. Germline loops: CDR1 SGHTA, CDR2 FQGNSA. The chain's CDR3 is CASSLGGRLETQYF. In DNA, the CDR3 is TGTGCCAGCAGCTTAGGGGGGAGGTTAGAGACCCAGTACTTC.

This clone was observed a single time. The CDR3 DNA reads as TGTGCCACTCGCCCCCAGAACAGAGACTATGGCTACACCTTC. Its protein is CATRPQNRDYGYTF. The chain recombines TRBV15 with TRBJ1-2, with D uncertain. This CDR3 has 14 residues. Trimming pared 9 bases from V and 3 bases from J, leaving 17 bases between. The germline CDR1 and CDR2 sequences are LNHNV and YYDKDF (reference sequence).

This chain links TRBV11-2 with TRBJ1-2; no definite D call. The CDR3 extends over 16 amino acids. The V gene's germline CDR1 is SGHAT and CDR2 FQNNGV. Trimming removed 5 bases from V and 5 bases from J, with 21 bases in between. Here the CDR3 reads CASSPVLSGLGYGYTF. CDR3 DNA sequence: TGTGCCAGCAGCCCCGTACTGTCGGGGTTGGGGTATGGCTACACCTTC. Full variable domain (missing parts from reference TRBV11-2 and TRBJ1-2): EAGVAQSPRYKIIEKRQSVAFWCNPISGHATLYWYQQILGQGPKLLIQFQNNGVVDDSQLPKDRFSAERLKGVDSTLKIQPAKLEDSAVYLCASSPVLSGLGYGYTFGSGTRLTVV.

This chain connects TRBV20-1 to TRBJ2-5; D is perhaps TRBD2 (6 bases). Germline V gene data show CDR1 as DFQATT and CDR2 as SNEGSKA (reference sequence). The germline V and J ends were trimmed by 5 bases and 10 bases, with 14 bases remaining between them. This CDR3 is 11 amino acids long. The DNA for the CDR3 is TGCAGTGCTGCTTCGGGAGTTGTCCAGTACTTC. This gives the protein CSAASGVVQYF.

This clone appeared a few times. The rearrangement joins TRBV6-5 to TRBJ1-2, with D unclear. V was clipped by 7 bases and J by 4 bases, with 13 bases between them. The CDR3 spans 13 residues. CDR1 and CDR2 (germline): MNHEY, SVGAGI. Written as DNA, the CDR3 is TGTGCCAGCACTAACGAGGATGGCTATGGCTACACCTTC. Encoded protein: CASTNEDGYGYTF.

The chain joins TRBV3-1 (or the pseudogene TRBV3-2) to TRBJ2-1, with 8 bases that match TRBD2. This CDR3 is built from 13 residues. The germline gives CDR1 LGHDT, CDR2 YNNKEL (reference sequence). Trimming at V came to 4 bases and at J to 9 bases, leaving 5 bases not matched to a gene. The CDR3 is CASSPLAGGEQFF. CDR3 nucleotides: TGTGCCAGCAGCCCCCTAGCGGGCGGTGAGCAGTTCTTC.

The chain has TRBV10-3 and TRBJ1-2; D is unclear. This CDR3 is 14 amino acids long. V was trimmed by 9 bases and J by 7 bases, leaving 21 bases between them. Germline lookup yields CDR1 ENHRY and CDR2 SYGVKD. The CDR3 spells CAMTNPSGFPGYTF. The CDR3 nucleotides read TGTGCCATGACAAACCCTTCGGGGTTTCCTGGCTACACCTTC.

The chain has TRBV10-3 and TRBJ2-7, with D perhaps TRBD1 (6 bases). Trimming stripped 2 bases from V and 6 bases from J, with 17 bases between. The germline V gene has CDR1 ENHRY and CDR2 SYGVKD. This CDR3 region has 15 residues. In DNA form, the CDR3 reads TGTGCCATCAGTGAGCGAAAGGAGACAGGCCGCGAGCAGTACTTC. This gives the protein CAISERKETGREQYF.

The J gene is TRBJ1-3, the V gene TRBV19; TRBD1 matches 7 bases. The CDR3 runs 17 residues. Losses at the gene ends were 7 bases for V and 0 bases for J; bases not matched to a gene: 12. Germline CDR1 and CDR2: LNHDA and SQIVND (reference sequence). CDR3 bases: TGTGCCAGTACCATTACAGGGGCCACCTTCTCTGGAAACACCATATATTTT. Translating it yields CASTITGATFSGNTIYF.

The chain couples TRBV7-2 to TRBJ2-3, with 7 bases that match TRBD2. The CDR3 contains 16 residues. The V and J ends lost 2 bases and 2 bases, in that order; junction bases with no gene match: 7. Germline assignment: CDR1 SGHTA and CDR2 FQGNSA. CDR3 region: CASSLTSGGVTDTQYF. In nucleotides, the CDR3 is TGTGCCAGCAGCTTAACGTCGGGAGGAGTCACAGATACGCAGTATTTT.

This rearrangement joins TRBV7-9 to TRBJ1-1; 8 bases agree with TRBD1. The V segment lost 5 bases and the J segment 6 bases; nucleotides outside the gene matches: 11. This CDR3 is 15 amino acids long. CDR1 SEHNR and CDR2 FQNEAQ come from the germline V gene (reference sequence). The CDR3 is CASSGRDRIKAEAFF. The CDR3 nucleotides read TGTGCCAGCAGCGGGAGGGACAGGATAAAGGCTGAAGCTTTCTTT.

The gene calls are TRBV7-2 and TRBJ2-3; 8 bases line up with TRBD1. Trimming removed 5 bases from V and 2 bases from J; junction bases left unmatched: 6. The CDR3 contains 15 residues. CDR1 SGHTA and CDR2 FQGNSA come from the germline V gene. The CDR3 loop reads CASSASGGLTDTQYF. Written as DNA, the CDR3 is TGTGCCAGCAGCGCCTCAGGGGGCCTCACAGATACGCAGTATTTT. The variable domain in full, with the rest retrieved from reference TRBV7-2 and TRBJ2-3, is GAGVSQSPSNKVTEKGKDVELRCDPISGHTALYWYRQSLGQGLEFLIYFQGNSAPDKSGLPSDRFSAERTGGSVSTLTIQRTQQEDSAVYLCASSASGGLTDTQYFGPGTRLTVL.

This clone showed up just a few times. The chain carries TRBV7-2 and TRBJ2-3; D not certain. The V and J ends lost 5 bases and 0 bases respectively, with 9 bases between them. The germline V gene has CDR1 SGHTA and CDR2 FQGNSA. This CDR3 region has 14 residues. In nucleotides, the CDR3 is TGTGCCAGCAGCCCGACAACTAGCACAGATACGCAGTATTTT. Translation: CASSPTTSTDTQYF.

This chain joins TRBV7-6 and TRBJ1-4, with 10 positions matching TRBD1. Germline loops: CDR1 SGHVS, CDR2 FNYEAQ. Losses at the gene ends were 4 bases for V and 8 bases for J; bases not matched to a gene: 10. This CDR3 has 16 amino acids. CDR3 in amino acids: CASSSWTGGIGEKLFF. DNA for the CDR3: TGTGCCAGCAGCTCCTGGACAGGGGGTATTGGCGAAAAACTGTTTTTT.

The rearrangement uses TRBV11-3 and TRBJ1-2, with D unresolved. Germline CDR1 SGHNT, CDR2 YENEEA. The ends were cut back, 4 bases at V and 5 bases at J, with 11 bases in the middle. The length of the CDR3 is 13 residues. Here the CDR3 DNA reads TGTGCCAGCAGCTCCGAGCCTGGTTATGGCTACACCTTC. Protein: CASSSEPGYGYTF.